This TCR beta chain was profiled in a study of OX40 agonist ivuxolimab in advanced cancers. Looking at the study overall: The costimulatory receptor OX40 (CD134) was targeted by ivuxolimab, a fully human IgG2 agonistic monoclonal antibody. Intravenous ivuxolimab was administered to patients every 2 weeks at six dose levels: 0.01, 0.1, 0.3, 1.5, 3 and 10 mg/kg. Of the roughly 51 patients in dose escalation, around 19 had hepatocellular carcinoma, around 15 had melanoma, 9 had renal cell carcinoma and 9 had head and neck cancer. In the dose-escalation cohort, 82.7% of patients were male, and the mean age was around 60 years, with a range of about 23 to 85. Patients were allowed to have had prior anti-PD-1, anti-PD-L1 or anti-CTLA-4 therapy, and less than 45% of the dose-escalation patients had previously received checkpoint inhibitors. Partial responses occurred in three dose-escalation patients: two with cutaneous melanoma and one with hepatocellular carcinoma. Peripheral TCRbeta sequencing was intended to test whether TCR sequence diversity was altered and clonal T-cell expansion was caused by ivuxolimab. The paper reports the monotherapy dose-escalation portion (N ≈ 50 patients) of the phase I ivuxolimab trial.

Paper-wide results and their limitations: Low levels of normalized T-cell clonal expansion were also seen in some patients who did not respond. In the 0.1-3.0 mg/kg groups, partial responders had among the lowest normalized peripheral clonal expansion, particularly in CD8+ T cells. At doses of 0.1 to 3.0 mg/kg, clonal expansion of both CD4+ and CD8+ blood T cells was observed from baseline to week 6. On average, CD8+ T cells showed more expanded clones than CD4+ T cells after ivuxolimab. The antigen specificity of the peripheral T cells that underwent clonal expansion was not determined.

Relative to germline, V is missing 9 bases and J is missing 9 bases, with 6 bases of the junction outside any gene match. As encoded in the germline V gene (reference sequence), CDR1 is MNHEY while CDR2 is SMNVEV. From cysteine to phenylalanine, the CDR3 is 11 amino acids long. Only the CDR3 DNA stays, 33 bases, in frame from base 1. For sequencing of the TCRbeta CDR3 region, genomic DNA was extracted from the sorted cells. The immunoSEQ Assay was used for sequencing of TCRbeta CDR3 regions. The source is immuneACCESS, and TCRdb retained only in-frame sequences with V and J called. Part of the clones is not carried over; for the studies checked, unresolved V genes explain less than half of this, and the remainder is unexplained. The sample yields 10,000 to 13,000 clones; about three quarters were counted once. About 19% of the sample belongs to the ten largest clones. The trial excluded patients who had a history of autoimmune disease or were on systemic immunosuppression. Peripheral blood for TCR sequencing was drawn from every dose cohort at baseline, at cycle 4 day 1 and at cycle 7 day 1. The samples were taken from a phase I, first-in-human, multicenter, open-label dose-escalation trial of ivuxolimab. The trial enrolled adults with locally advanced or metastatic head and neck squamous cell, hepatocellular, melanoma or renal cell carcinoma. Before TCR sequencing, CD4+ T cells and CD8+ T cells from peripheral blood were sorted into separate populations.

A remark on this clone: It has no known antigen specificity. No qualities accompany the bases; no much larger clone lies one base away.

The rearrangement joined TRBV27 to TRBJ2-3, and 7 junctional nucleotides match TRBD1. The clonotype originates from an adult with an advanced solid tumor such as melanoma, head and neck, liver or kidney cancer. The sequencing here drew on CD4+ or CD8+ T cells sorted from blood, taken in a trial of the OX40 agonist ivuxolimab. In nucleotides, the sequence is TGTGCCAGTGCTAACAGGGGCACGCAGTATTTT. Its protein product is CASANRGTQYF.